This TCR beta chain was obtained from a study of blood T cell repertoires in COVID-19. Assay used: immunoSEQ multiplex PCR; TCRdb lists only in-frame clones, some missing. The data show tens of thousands of clones, with roughly 90% seen just once and over 0.95% held by the top ten. The CDR3 has 14 amino acids. After removal of 6 bases from V and 5 bases from J, the junction contained 10 bases not matched to a gene. Germline CDR1 and CDR2: SGHNT and YYREEE (reference sequence). This TCR came from a man between 60 and 70 years old with acute or convalescent COVID-19. The sample consisted of peripheral blood. The V gene is TRBV5-4, the J gene TRBJ2-7; TRBD2 aligns across 8 bases. The DNA of the CDR3 is TGTGCCAGCAAATCCGGGGGGGCCATCGACGAGCAGTACTTC. Translation: CASKSGGAIDEQYF.